This T cell receptor beta chain was captured by sequencing in a study of T cell repertoires in cytomegalovirus infection (dated by TCRdb to the late 2010s). For context, the study as a whole: Donor HLA type was relevant to the analysis, because carriage of CMV infection together with the matching HLA type was indicated by public TCR beta signatures. What the work shows at the level of the full study, not this receptor alone: The ex vivo response was dominated by HLA-C-restricted CMV-specific TCR beta clonotypes, and the single most frequent clonotype in two of eight donors was supplied by these HLA-C-restricted clonotypes. In both this cohort and an independent roughly 360-donor cohort, the cumulative frequency of public TCR beta family members distinguished carriers of CMV infection plus the relevant HLA type.

Sequencing instrument: Illumina HiSeq 1500. The raw public data were reprocessed by TCRdb itself: fastp quality trimming at Q25, MiXCR clonotype calling, in-frame beta chains only. Every entry covers one CDR3 protein and lists the most common genes and DNA from its rows. Counted in this sample were about 180,000 distinct CDR3 sequences; roughly 14% of them appeared once. Around 27% of the sample is in the top ten clones. The CDR3, cysteine through phenylalanine, is 15 amino acids long. This entry keeps only the CDR3 DNA: 45 bases, framed from base 1. The germline V and J ends show losses of 6 bases and 0 bases respectively, and no gene match explains 6 bases of the junction. This clonotype has ten or more counts. The antigen this receptor binds is unknown. No base-level quality is on record; no much larger clone is a single base apart.

The rearrangement combines TRBV12-3 or TRBV12-4 with TRBJ2-7, with 9 bases aligning to TRBD1. The TCR originated in a human donor in good health (CMV status not recorded). Some clones in this sample may be carry-over from other donors' samples. The sequenced material came from PBMCs. The CDR3 is CASRRTGADSYEQYF. The DNA sequence is as follows: TGTGCCAGCAGGCGGACAGGGGCCGACTCCTACGAGCAGTACTTC.